A single sample is the source of the 14 T cell receptor beta chains below, sequenced in a study of OX40 agonist ivuxolimab in advanced cancers. The assay was immunoSEQ multiplex PCR, and TCRdb's table has in-frame clones only and misses some. The table lists more than 30,000 clones, roughly nine tenths of them singletons. Sample: CD4+ or CD8+ T cells sorted from blood, taken in a trial of the OX40 agonist ivuxolimab. Every receptor here comes from an adult with an advanced solid tumor such as melanoma, head and neck, liver or kidney cancer.

About this clone itself: Other nucleotide sequences from this sample produce the same CDR3. J is TRBJ2-3 and V is TRBV29-1, with D perhaps matching TRBD1 (5 bases). CDR3 length equals 13 residues. The V gene's germline CDR1 is SQVTM and CDR2 ANQGSEA. V lost 8 bases to trimming and J lost 3 bases, with 15 bases between them. CDR3 sequence (DNA): TGCAGCCTGCAGGGTATGGGGACAGATACGCAGTATTTT. It encodes CSLQGMGTDTQYF.

This chain joins TRBV15 and TRBJ2-5, with 14 bases matching TRBD2. After removal of 5 bases from V and 1 base from J, the junction contained 3 bases not matched to a gene. CDR1 and CDR2 from the germline V gene are LNHNV and YYDKDF (reference sequence). This CDR3 has 16 amino acids. As DNA, the CDR3 is TGTGCCACCAGCCGGGGACTAGCGGGGGTCCAAGAGACCCAGTACTTC. Translating it yields CATSRGLAGVQETQYF.

V is TRBV6-6 and J is TRBJ2-4; the D call may be TRBD1 or TRBD2 (5 bases each). The CDR3 has 14 residues. With 4 bases removed from V and 9 bases from J, the gap between germline ends came to 16 bases. The germline gives CDR1 MNHNY, CDR2 SVGAGI (reference sequence). The CDR3 DNA sequence: TGTGCCAGCAGTTCCGCCCCAGGGAGCGGCATTCAGTACTTC. Protein product: CASSSAPGSGIQYF.

This clone was seen once. This chain connects TRBV5-1 to TRBJ2-1; 7 positions match TRBD2. The J segment lost 8 bases and the V segment lost 0 bases, leaving 8 bases of the junction unmatched. The germline V gene encodes CDR1 SGHRS and CDR2 YFSETQ. The CDR3 extends over 15 amino acids. The CDR3 loop is CASSLAGGSYDEQFF. The CDR3 DNA is TGCGCCAGCAGCTTGGCCGGCGGGAGTTACGATGAGCAGTTCTTC.

The chain links TRBV5-1 to TRBJ1-4, with D uncertain. The V and J ends lost 0 bases and 0 bases respectively, with 6 bases between them. CDR1 and CDR2 (germline): SGHRS, YFSETQ. The CDR3 is 15 residues long. The CDR3 nucleotides read TGCGCCAGCAGCTTGGGCCAGACAACTAATGAAAAACTGTTTTTT. Translation: CASSLGQTTNEKLFF.

The chain couples TRBV6-1 to TRBJ1-1, with D tentatively TRBD1 (6 bases). The CDR3 runs to 12 residues. Germline CDR1 and CDR2: MNHNS and SASEGT. The V end was cut by 6 bases, the J end by 5 bases, with 10 bases between. CDR3 amino acids: CASSKGGTEAFF. CDR3 DNA sequence: TGTGCCAGCAGCAAAGGGGGAACTGAAGCTTTCTTT.

This clone was observed a single time. The chain is built from TRBV2 and TRBJ2-1, with unresolved D. The CDR3 length is 8 residues. V dropped 11 bases and J dropped 7 bases, with 3 bases sitting between them. The germline V gene has CDR1 SNHLY and CDR2 FYNNEI. CDR3 DNA sequence: TGTGCCTTGAATGAGCAGTTCTTC. Translated: CALNEQFF.

This clone was observed a single time. The V and J genes are TRBV5-6 and TRBJ1-1, with 8 bases that match TRBD1. The germline gives CDR1 SGHDT, CDR2 YYEEEE. V lost 4 bases and J lost 6; bases outside the gene matches: 11. The CDR3 spans 15 residues. CDR3 region: CASSTWTGQEAEAFF. As DNA, the CDR3 is TGTGCCAGCAGCACCTGGACAGGGCAGGAGGCTGAAGCTTTCTTT.

J is TRBJ1-2 and V is TRBV11-1; 8 positions agree with TRBD1. Germline loops: CDR1 SGHAT, CDR2 FQDESV (reference sequence). V shed 0 bases and J 3 bases; nucleotides not matched to a gene: 3. The CDR3 runs to 15 residues. CDR3 in amino acids: CASSLAGTGDYGYTF. DNA of the CDR3: TGTGCCAGCAGCTTAGCGGGGACAGGAGACTATGGCTACACCTTC. Combining the CDR3 with reference TRBV11-1 and TRBJ1-2 gives the whole variable domain EAEVAQSPRYKITEKSQAVAFWCDPISGHATLYWYRQILGQGPELLVQFQDESVVDDSQLPKDRFSAERLKGVDSTLKIQPAELGDSAMYLCASSLAGTGDYGYTFGSGTRLTVV.

This clone has a single count. This chain uses TRBV27 with TRBJ2-1; TRBD2 agrees at 10 bases. CDR3 size: 15 residues. The V and J ends lost 3 bases and 4 bases, in that order; junction bases with no gene match: 3. The germline gives CDR1 MNHEY, CDR2 SMNVEV (reference sequence). This chain's CDR3 is CASSFGLADYNEQFF. The CDR3 DNA reads as TGTGCCAGCAGTTTTGGACTAGCGGATTACAATGAGCAGTTCTTC.

A single count supports this clone. The V and J genes are TRBV5-6 and TRBJ1-1; possible D gene TRBD1, 5 bases. The germline gives CDR1 SGHDT, CDR2 YYEEEE. The CDR3 runs to 15 residues. V was clipped by 4 bases and J by 0 bases, with 13 bases between them. This CDR3 is CASSKTGFMNTEAFF. CDR3 nucleotide sequence: TGTGCCAGCAGCAAAACAGGATTCATGAACACTGAAGCTTTCTTT.

The gene calls are TRBV28 and TRBJ2-3; a possible D gene is TRBD1 (5 bases). The CDR3 has 16 amino acids. The germline V gene has CDR1 MDHEN and CDR2 SYDVKM. Between the trimmed V and J ends, which lost 2 bases and 1 base, there was a span of 13 bases. CDR3 sequence: CASSLIGALGTDTQYF. CDR3 in DNA: TGTGCCAGCAGTTTAATAGGGGCTTTGGGCACAGATACGCAGTATTTT. Complete variable domain (other parts from reference TRBV28 and TRBJ2-3): DVKVTQSSRYLVKRTGEKVFLECVQDMDHENMFWYRQDPGLGLRLIYFSYDVKMKEKGDIPEGYSVSREKKERFSLILESASTNQTSMYLCASSLIGALGTDTQYFGPGTRLTVL.

This chain links TRBV5-4 with TRBJ2-7, with TRBD2 identical over 10 bases. V was clipped by 4 bases and J by 5 bases; unmatched bases: 6. The CDR3 extends over 14 amino acids. Germline lookup yields CDR1 SGHNT and CDR2 YYREEE (reference sequence). The CDR3: CASSRGLAGDEQYF. The CDR3 DNA reads TGTGCCAGCAGCCGAGGCCTAGCGGGAGACGAGCAGTACTTC. Variable domain in full (rest from reference TRBV5-4 and TRBJ2-7): ETGVTQSPTHLIKTRGQQVTLRCSSQSGHNTVSWYQQALGQGPQFIFQYYREEENGRGNFPPRFSGLQFPNYSSELNVNALELDDSALYLCASSRGLAGDEQYFGPGTRLTVT.

The J gene is TRBJ1-4, the V gene TRBV30; D perhaps matches TRBD1 (6 bases). Germline CDR1 and CDR2: GTSNPN and SVGIG (reference sequence). The CDR3 runs 13 residues. Trimming pared 0 bases from V and 9 bases from J, leaving 11 bases between. The CDR3 protein is CAWSVTGIKKLFF. DNA for the CDR3: TGTGCCTGGAGTGTCACAGGGATAAAAAAACTGTTTTTT.